Sequencing of this T cell receptor beta chain was carried out in a study of PD-L1 blockade in urothelial cancer. For the study at large: Between 0 and 3 prior chemotherapy regimens had been given to patients. The analyses of blood took place 3 weeks (second dose) and 6 weeks after treatment start.

Findings and caveats of the study: For durable-benefit patients, tumor-associated blood clones expanded more at 3 weeks.

Specified time point: pretreatment peripheral blood. A remark on this clone: The antigen remains undetermined.

Spiking each PCR with synthetic TCR analog templates was performed. Sequenced by immunoSEQ multiplex PCR; TCRdb stores in-frame clones only, minus some. The sample comprises tens of thousands of clones, around 84% of which are singletons, and 1% to 1.5% rests with the top ten. This CDR3 is built from 15 residues. Sequenced material: PBMCs, taken around atezolizumab (anti-PD-L1) treatment. The clonotype was recovered from a man in his fifties or sixties with urothelial cancer. This chain connects TRBV21-1 to TRBJ1-1; the table's D gene call, TRBD1, was not cross checked with the DNA. TRBV21-1 is reported as a pseudogene. In DNA form, the CDR3 reads TGTGCCAGCAGCTGTCCGACAGGGCTTAACACTGAAGCTTTCTTT. Translation gives CASSCPTGLNTEAFF.